These 16 T cell receptor beta chains were all obtained from the same sample, sequenced in a study of regulatory T cells in long-lasting Graves disease. Arm-PCR of CDR3 regions with iRepertoire HTBI primers generated TCR beta libraries. MiXCR, applied by TCRdb to the multiplex PCR reads, yields one record per CDR3 protein. Of about 290,000 distinct CDR3 sequences detected, 22% appear once; the ten largest clones hold 56%. Specified time point: persistent/refractory GD, antithyroid drugs over 5 years with positive TRAb. RNA isolated from PBMCs was used to make the TCR library. The starting material was peripheral blood mononuclear cells (PBMCs), obtained when the disease was refractory, from a patient treated with antithyroid drugs. These receptors originate from a female donor with Graves disease.

V usage is TRBV20-1 and J usage is TRBJ1-3; D gene unclear. The germline gives CDR1 DFQATT, CDR2 SNEGSKA (reference sequence). V was clipped by 3 bases and J by 4 bases, with 16 bases between them. CDR3 size: 15 residues. The DNA of the CDR3 is TGCAGTGCTAGGGAATCGGACTTAGAAGGAAACACCATATATTTT. This encodes CSARESDLEGNTIYF.

This clonotype was counted a few times. This sequence joins TRBV9 and TRBJ1-2; possible D gene TRBD1, 5 bases. Germline CDR1 is SGDLS and CDR2 is YYNGEE. V dropped 5 bases and J dropped 3 bases, with 20 bases sitting between them. CDR3 length: 16 amino acids. The CDR3 sequence: CASSPSEGLQYYGYTF. The CDR3 region has the DNA TGTGCCAGCAGTCCATCGGAGGGACTCCAGTACTATGGCTACACCTTC.

The table lists this clonotype with a few counts. The chain is built from TRBV7-2 and TRBJ2-7; 10 bases agree with TRBD2. The CDR3 has 21 residues. Germline lookup yields CDR1 SGHTA and CDR2 FQGNSA. J lost 1 base, V lost 2 bases, and 20 bases had no gene match. In nucleotides, the CDR3 is TGTGCCAGCAGCTTACTCCCAGGGAGCGGGAGGGCCTTTGGTGAATCCTACGAGCAGTACTTC. Translated, it gives CASSLLPGSGRAFGESYEQYF.

The chain links TRBV3-1 to TRBJ2-2; D remains unclear. The CDR3 spans 13 residues. The germline gives CDR1 LGHDT, CDR2 YNNKEL (reference sequence). The V end lost 4 bases, the J end lost 6 bases, and 9 bases lay between the germline ends. CDR3 DNA: TGTGCCAGCAGCCGGCAACTGGCCGGGGAGCTGTTTTTT. Translating it yields CASSRQLAGELFF.

This clonotype was observed many times. This chain links TRBV2 with TRBJ1-5; maybe TRBD1 (6 bases). Deletions cut 4 bases from V and 2 bases from J, with 9 bases between. The CDR3 totals 14 residues. The germline CDR1 and CDR2 sequences are SNHLY and FYNNEI. CDR3 amino acids: CASSAPGGNQPQHF. The CDR3 DNA follows: TGTGCCAGCAGTGCTCCAGGGGGCAATCAGCCCCAGCATTTT.

V gene TRBV4-2 combines with J gene TRBJ2-4; D possibly corresponds to TRBD1 (6 bases). Looked up from germline, CDR1 is LGHNA and CDR2 is YNFKEQ. This CDR3 is 19 amino acids long. Between the trimmed V and J ends, which lost 3 bases and 1 base, there was a span of 22 bases. The CDR3 loop reads CASSQMGTLTLGAKNIQYF. In DNA, the CDR3 is TGTGCCAGCAGCCAGATGGGGACACTAACCCTGGGGGCCAAAAACATTCAGTACTTC.

This clonotype was recorded a few times. This rearrangement joins TRBV6-1 to TRBJ1-5; D is unclear. The CDR3 is made up of 15 amino acids. Trimming shortened V by 2 bases and J by 0 bases, and 8 bases separated the two germline ends. CDR1 MNHNS and CDR2 SASEGT come from the germline V gene. For the CDR3, the DNA is TGTGCCAGCAGTGAAACAAGTCATAGCAATCAGCCCCAGCATTTT. Its protein is CASSETSHSNQPQHF.

This chain links TRBV18 with TRBJ1-2, with 8 bases aligning to TRBD1. V trimming: 6 bases; J trimming: 0 bases; junction bases outside the gene matches: 15. Germline lookup yields CDR1 KGHSH and CDR2 LQKENI. The CDR3 extends over 18 amino acids. CDR3 DNA sequence: TGTGCCAGCTCGCCCAAACAACAGGGGGTACAGGCTAACTATGGCTACACCTTC. It codes for CASSPKQQGVQANYGYTF. The full variable domain, its missing parts supplied by reference TRBV18 and TRBJ1-2, is NAGVMQNPRHLVRRRGQEARLRCSPMKGHSHVYWYRQLPEEGLKFMVYLQKENIIDESGMPKERFSAEFPKEGPSILRIQQVVRGDSAAYFCASSPKQQGVQANYGYTFGSGTRLTVV.

About this clonotype: At one of its ends the junction is not consistent with the germline gene, which may arise from a read error. This chain connects TRBV7-2 to TRBJ2-5; perhaps D is TRBD1 or TRBD2 (6 bases each). CDR3 size: 14 residues. Germline CDR1 SGHTA, CDR2 FQGNSA. Written as DNA, the CDR3 is TGCGCCAGCAGCCAAAGGGGGGCTGGGGAGACCCAGTACTTC. As protein: CASSQRGAGETQYF.

This clonotype was counted many times. The chain is built from TRBV19 and TRBJ1-5; D call uncertain. This CDR3 contains 15 residues. The germline CDR1 and CDR2 sequences are LNHDA and SQIVND (reference sequence). V was shortened by 1 base and J by 3 bases, with 10 bases between the two germline ends. The CDR3 sequence is CASSIVTGINQPQHF. Here the CDR3 DNA reads TGTGCCAGTAGTATAGTAACGGGCATCAATCAGCCCCAGCATTTT.

This clonotype appeared a few times. The rearrangement joins TRBV7-3 to TRBJ2-5; D possibly corresponds to TRBD1 (6 bases). V was trimmed by 4 bases and J by 6 bases, leaving 15 bases between them. The CDR3 covers 14 residues. The V gene's germline CDR1 is SGHTA and CDR2 FQGTGA. In DNA form, the CDR3 reads TGTGCCAGCAGCTGCACAGGGTTGAGGAAGACCCAGTACTTC. The encoded protein is CASSCTGLRKTQYF.

This clonotype came up many times. As DNA, the CDR3 is TGTGCCAGCAGTTTGGGTCTCGGACGAGAGCAGTACTTC. Protein product: CASSLGLGREQYF. The V call is TRBV12-3 or TRBV12-4, the J call TRBJ2-7; D uncertain. The V end lost 3 bases, the J end lost 7 bases, and 13 bases lay between the germline ends. The CDR3 contains 13 residues.

In this sample, this clonotype turned up many times. The rearrangement joins TRBV28 to TRBJ2-7; TRBD2 might be the D (6 bases). The germline gives CDR1 MDHEN, CDR2 SYDVKM. The V end was cut by 6 bases, the J end by 2 bases, with 20 bases between. This CDR3 has 16 residues. CDR3 residues: CASRRSIAAETYEQYF. For the CDR3, the DNA is TGTGCCAGCAGGCGGTCCATAGCGGCAGAAACCTACGAGCAGTACTTC.

This clonotype was seen repeatedly, ten times or more. The chain combines TRBV6-1 with TRBJ2-7, with D perhaps assigned TRBD1 or TRBD2 (5 bases each). The germline V and J ends were trimmed by 5 bases and 2 bases, with 13 bases remaining between them. The CDR3 contains 14 residues. Germline V gives CDR1 MNHNS, CDR2 SASEGT. CDR3: CASSRDGATYEQYF. In nucleotides, the CDR3 is TGTGCCAGCAGTCGGGACGGGGCGACCTACGAGCAGTACTTC.

This clonotype has a count of ten or more. This chain links TRBV7-9 with TRBJ2-7; D uncertain. CDR3 size: 13 residues. CDR1 and CDR2 from the germline V gene are SEHNR and FQNEAQ (reference sequence). Trimming shortened V by 5 bases and J by 7 bases, and 15 bases separated the two germline ends. DNA of the CDR3: TGTGCCAGCAGCCCAAAGGGCCCGCGAGAGCAGTACTTC. Its translation is CASSPKGPREQYF.

The chain carries TRBV6-5 and TRBJ2-5; maybe TRBD1 (5 bases). The CDR3 loop spans 15 amino acids. V was trimmed by 0 bases and J by 4 bases, leaving 12 bases between them. Germline-derived CDR1 and CDR2 are MNHEY and SVGAGI. The CDR3 loop reads CASSYSPGKGETQYF. CDR3 nucleotide sequence: TGTGCCAGCAGTTACTCCCCAGGGAAGGGAGAGACCCAGTACTTC.